One and the same sample provided the 2 T cell receptor beta chains below, sequenced in a study of blood T cell repertoires in COVID-19. Assay: immunoSEQ multiplex PCR; the TCRdb copy retains only in-frame clones and omits some. The profile shows over 150,000 clones, about 88% of them singletons. Sequencing was carried out using PBMCs or T cells enriched from blood (not recorded which). These receptors all come from a woman younger than 45 who had recovered from COVID-19.

The genes are TRBV18 and TRBJ1-5; 7 bases map to TRBD1. The germline gives CDR1 KGHSH, CDR2 LQKENI. V lost 3 bases, J lost 5 bases, and 4 bases stayed unmatched. This CDR3 region has 14 residues. In DNA form, the CDR3 reads TGTGCCAGCTCACCCTCAACAGGGGATCAGCCCCAGCATTTT. This gives the protein CASSPSTGDQPQHF.

The gene calls are TRBV28 and TRBJ1-2; 7 bases match TRBD1. This CDR3 has 12 residues. V lost 7 bases to trimming and J lost 6 bases; unmatched junction nucleotides: 5. The germline gives CDR1 MDHEN, CDR2 SYDVKM. CDR3 loop: CASTTGADGYTF. CDR3 sequence (DNA): TGTGCCAGCACAACAGGGGCCGATGGCTACACCTTC.